This T cell receptor beta chain comes out of a study of blood T cell repertoires in COVID-19. The table came from immunoSEQ multiplex PCR; TCRdb's copy has only in-frame clones and leaves some out. The top ten clones hold roughly 9.2% of a sample with roughly 60,000 clones, around 90% of them seen once. Per the germline V gene, CDR1 is LNHDA and CDR2 is SQIVND (reference sequence). V lost 6 bases and J lost 6; bases outside the gene matches: 5. This CDR3 has 14 residues. This sequence originates from a woman older than 75 with active COVID-19. Sequenced material: peripheral blood. The chain recombines TRBV19 with TRBJ2-2, with 9 positions matching TRBD1. CDR3 amino acids: CASRGDREAGELFF. CDR3 nucleotide sequence: TGTGCCAGTAGAGGGGACAGGGAAGCCGGGGAGCTGTTTTTT.